Included here is one T cell receptor (beta chain) sequence, with context. Its antigen is undetermined. This entry belongs to a study of identical twins. The study, taken as a whole, reports: There is a chance that invariant MAIT and iNKT cells partially muddied zero-insertion analyses. Monozygotic twin pairs showed more out-of-frame TCR alpha sharing than models estimated. Cross-sectional statistics underpinned the conclusions; the same donors were not followed.

In every case, the donor was a healthy Caucasian. TCRdb processed the 5' RACE reads anew with MiXCR; each CDR3 protein has one entry. The sample records 400,000 to 500,000 distinct CDR3 sequences, 13% to 15% being singletons. The CDR3 has 15 residues. CDR1 SNHLY and CDR2 FYNNEI come from the germline V gene. Trimming left V 6 bases short and J 1 base short, with 15 bases between. These data are also associated with another study on yellow fever vaccine responses in identical twins.

Sample: CD4+ T cells sorted from blood. The rearrangement joins TRBV2 to TRBJ1-1; a possible D gene is TRBD1 (6 bases). The TCR originated in a woman aged 18-29 years in good health. The CDR3 nucleotides read TGTGCCAGCAGGAAGGAGGGGGTGAGGAACACTGAAGCTTTCTTT. Its translation is CASRKEGVRNTEAFF.